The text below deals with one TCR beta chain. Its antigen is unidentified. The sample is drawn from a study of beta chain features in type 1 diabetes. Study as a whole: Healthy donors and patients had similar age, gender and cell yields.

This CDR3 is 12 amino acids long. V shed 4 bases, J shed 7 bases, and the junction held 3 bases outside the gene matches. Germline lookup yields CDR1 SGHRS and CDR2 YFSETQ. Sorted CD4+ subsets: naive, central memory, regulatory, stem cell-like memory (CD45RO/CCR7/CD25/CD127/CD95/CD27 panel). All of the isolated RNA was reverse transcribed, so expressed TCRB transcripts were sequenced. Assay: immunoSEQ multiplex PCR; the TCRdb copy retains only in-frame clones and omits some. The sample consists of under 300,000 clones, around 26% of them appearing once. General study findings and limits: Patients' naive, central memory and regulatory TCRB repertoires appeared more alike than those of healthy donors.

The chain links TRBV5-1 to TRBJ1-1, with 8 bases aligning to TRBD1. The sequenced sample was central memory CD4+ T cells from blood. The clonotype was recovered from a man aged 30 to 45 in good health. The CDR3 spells CASSTDRGEAFF. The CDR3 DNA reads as TGCGCCAGCAGCACAGACAGGGGTGAAGCTTTCTTT.